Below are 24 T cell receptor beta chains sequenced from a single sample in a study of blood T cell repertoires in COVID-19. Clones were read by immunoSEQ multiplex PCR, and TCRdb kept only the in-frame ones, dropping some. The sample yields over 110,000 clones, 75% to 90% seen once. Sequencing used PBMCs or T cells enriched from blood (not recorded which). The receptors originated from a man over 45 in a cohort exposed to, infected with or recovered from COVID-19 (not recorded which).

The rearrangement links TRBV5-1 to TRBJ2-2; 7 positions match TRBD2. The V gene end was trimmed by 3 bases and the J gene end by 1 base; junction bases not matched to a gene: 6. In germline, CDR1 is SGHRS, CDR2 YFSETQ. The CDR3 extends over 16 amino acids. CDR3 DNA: TGCGCCAGCAGCTCTCGGGCTAGCGGGAACACCGGGGAGCTGTTTTTT. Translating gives CASSSRASGNTGELFF.

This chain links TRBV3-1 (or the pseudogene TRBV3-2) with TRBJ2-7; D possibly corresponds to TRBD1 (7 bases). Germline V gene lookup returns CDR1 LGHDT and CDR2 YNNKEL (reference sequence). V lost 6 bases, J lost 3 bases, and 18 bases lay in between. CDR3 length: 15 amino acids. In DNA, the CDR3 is TGTGCCAGCAGGTACCTCGGGCAGGGGGGCTACGAGCAGTACTTC. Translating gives CASRYLGQGGYEQYF.

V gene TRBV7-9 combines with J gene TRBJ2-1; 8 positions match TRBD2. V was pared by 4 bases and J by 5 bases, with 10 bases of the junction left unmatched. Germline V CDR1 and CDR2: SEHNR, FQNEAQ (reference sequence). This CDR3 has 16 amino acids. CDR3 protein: CASSYSGGRSDNEQFF. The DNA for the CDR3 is TGTGCCAGCAGCTACTCTGGCGGGAGGTCGGACAATGAGCAGTTCTTC. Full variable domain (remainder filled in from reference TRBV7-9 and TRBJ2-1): DTGVSQNPRHKITKRGQNVTFRCDPISEHNRLYWYRQTLGQGPEFLTYFQNEAQLEKSRLLSDRFSAERPKGSFSTLEIQRTEQGDSAMYLCASSYSGGRSDNEQFFGPGTRLTVL.

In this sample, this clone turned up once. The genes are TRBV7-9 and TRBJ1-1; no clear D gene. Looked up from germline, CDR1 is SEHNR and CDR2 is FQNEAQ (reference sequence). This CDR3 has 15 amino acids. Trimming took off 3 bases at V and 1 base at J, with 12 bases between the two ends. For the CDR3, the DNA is TGTGCCAGCAGCTTCCGCGGGGTGAAGAACACTGAAGCTTTCTTT. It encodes CASSFRGVKNTEAFF. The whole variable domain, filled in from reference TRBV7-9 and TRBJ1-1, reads DTGVSQNPRHKITKRGQNVTFRCDPISEHNRLYWYRQTLGQGPEFLTYFQNEAQLEKSRLLSDRFSAERPKGSFSTLEIQRTEQGDSAMYLCASSFRGVKNTEAFFGQGTRLTVV.

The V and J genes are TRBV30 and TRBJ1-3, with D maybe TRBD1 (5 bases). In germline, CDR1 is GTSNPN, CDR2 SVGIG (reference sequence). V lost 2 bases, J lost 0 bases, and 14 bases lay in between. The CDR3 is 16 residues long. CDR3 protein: CAWSKRGIISGNTIYF. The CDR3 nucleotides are TGTGCCTGGAGTAAGCGGGGGATAATCTCTGGAAACACCATATATTTT.

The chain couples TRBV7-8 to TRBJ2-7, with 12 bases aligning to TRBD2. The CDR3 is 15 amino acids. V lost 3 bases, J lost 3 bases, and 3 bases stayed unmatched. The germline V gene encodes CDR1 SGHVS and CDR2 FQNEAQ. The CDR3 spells CASSFLTSGSYEQYF. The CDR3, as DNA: TGTGCCAGCAGCTTCCTGACTAGCGGGAGCTACGAGCAGTACTTC.

CDR3 protein: CASSFSGRVYNEQFF. In DNA form, the CDR3 reads TGTGCCAGCAGTTTTAGCGGGAGGGTCTACAATGAGCAGTTCTTC. The chain has TRBV28 and TRBJ2-1; 11 bases agree with TRBD2. The CDR3 contains 15 residues. Germline V CDR1 and CDR2: MDHEN, SYDVKM. The V segment lost 3 bases and the J segment 3 bases; nucleotides outside the gene matches: 1.

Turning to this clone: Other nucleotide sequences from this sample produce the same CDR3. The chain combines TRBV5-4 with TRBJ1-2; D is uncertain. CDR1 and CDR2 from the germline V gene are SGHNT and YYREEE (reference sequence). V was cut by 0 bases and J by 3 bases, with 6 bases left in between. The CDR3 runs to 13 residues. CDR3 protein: CASSLDRDYGYTF. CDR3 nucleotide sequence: TGTGCCAGCAGCTTGGACAGAGACTATGGCTACACCTTC.

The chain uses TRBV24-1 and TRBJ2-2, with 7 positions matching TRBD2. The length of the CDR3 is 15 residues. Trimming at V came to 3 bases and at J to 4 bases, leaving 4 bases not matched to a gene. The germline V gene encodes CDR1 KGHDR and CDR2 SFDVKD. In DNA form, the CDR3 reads TGTGCCACCAGTGATGGGGACTATCCCACCGGGGAGCTGTTTTTT. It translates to CATSDGDYPTGELFF.

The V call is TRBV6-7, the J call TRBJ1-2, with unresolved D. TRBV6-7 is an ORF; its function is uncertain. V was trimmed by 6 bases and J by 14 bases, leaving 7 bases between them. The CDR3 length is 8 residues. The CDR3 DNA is TGTGCCAGCAGCGGTCGGACCTTC. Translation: CASSGRTF.

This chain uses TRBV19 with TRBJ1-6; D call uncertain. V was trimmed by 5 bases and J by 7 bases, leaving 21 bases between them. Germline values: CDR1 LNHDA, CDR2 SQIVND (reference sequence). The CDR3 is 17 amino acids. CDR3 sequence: CASSSARGGIRNSPLHF. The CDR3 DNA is TGTGCCAGTAGTTCCGCGCGGGGAGGGATAAGAAATTCACCCCTCCACTTT.

CDR3 amino acids: CASSEGQGPYEQYF. The DNA of the CDR3 is TGTGCCAGCAGTGAAGGACAGGGCCCCTACGAGCAGTACTTC. The chain combines TRBV25-1 with TRBJ2-7, with 8 nucleotides matching TRBD1. The CDR3 has 14 residues. V lost 2 bases to trimming and J lost 2 bases; unmatched junction nucleotides: 2. CDR1 is MGHDK, CDR2 SYGVNS, per germline.

This chain's CDR3 is CASSMMGQGKTEAFF. The CDR3 DNA reads TGTGCCAGTAGTATGATGGGGCAGGGAAAAACTGAAGCTTTCTTT. The rearrangement links TRBV19 to TRBJ1-1, with D perhaps matching TRBD1 (5 bases). Germline V CDR1 and CDR2: LNHDA, SQIVND (reference sequence). The CDR3 covers 15 residues. V lost 3 bases, J lost 5 bases, and 16 bases lay in between.

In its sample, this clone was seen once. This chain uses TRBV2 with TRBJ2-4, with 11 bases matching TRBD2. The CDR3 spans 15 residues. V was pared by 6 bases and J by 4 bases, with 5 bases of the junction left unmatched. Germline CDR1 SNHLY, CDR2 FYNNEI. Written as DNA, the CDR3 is TGTGCCAGCAGGGGGGGACTAGCGGAAAAAAACATTCAGTACTTC. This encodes CASRGGLAEKNIQYF.

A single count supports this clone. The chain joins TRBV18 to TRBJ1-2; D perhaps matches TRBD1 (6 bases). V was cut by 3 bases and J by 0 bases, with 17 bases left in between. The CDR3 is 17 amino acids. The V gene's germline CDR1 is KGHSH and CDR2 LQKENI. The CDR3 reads CASSPTRGGAANYGYTF. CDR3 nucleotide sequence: TGTGCCAGCTCACCGACTCGGGGGGGGGCCGCTAACTATGGCTACACCTTC.

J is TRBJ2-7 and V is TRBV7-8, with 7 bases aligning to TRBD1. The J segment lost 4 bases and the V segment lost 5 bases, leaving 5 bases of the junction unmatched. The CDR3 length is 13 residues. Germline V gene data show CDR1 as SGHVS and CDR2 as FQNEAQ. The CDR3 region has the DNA TGTGCCAGCAGCCTTACAGGGGCATACGAGCAGTACTTC. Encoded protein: CASSLTGAYEQYF.

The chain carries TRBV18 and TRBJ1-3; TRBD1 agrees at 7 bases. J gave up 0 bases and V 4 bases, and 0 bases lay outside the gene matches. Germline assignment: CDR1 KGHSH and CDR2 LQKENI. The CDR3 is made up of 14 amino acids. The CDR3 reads CASSRDSSGNTIYF. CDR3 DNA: TGTGCCAGCTCACGGGACAGCTCTGGAAACACCATATATTTT.

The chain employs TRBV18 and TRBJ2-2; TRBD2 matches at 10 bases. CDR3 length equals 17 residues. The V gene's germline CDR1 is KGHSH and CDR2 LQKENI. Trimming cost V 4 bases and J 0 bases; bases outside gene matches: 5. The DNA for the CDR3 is TGTGCCAGCTCACGCGGACTAGCGGCAACGAACACCGGGGAGCTGTTTTTT. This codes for CASSRGLAATNTGELFF.

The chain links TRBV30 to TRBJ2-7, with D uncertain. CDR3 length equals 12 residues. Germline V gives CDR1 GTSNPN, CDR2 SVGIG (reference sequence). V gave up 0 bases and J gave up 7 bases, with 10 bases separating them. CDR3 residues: CAWSVRSFEQYF. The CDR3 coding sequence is TGTGCCTGGAGTGTACGGTCGTTTGAGCAGTACTTC.

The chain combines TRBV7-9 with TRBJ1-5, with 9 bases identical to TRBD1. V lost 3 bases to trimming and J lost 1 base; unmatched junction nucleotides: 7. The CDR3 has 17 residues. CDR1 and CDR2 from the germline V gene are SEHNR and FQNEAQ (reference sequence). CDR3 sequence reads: CASSLGQGRQSNQPQHF. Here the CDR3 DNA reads TGTGCCAGCAGCTTGGGACAGGGACGGCAAAGCAATCAGCCCCAGCATTTT. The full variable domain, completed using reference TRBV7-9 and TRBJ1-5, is DTGVSQNPRHKITKRGQNVTFRCDPISEHNRLYWYRQTLGQGPEFLTYFQNEAQLEKSRLLSDRFSAERPKGSFSTLEIQRTEQGDSAMYLCASSLGQGRQSNQPQHFGDGTRLSIL.

CDR3 sequence reads: CASSRSQTNTEAFF. CDR3 nucleotides: TGTGCCAGCAGCCGTAGCCAGACTAACACTGAAGCTTTCTTT. V is TRBV7-9 and J is TRBJ1-1; D uncertain. This CDR3 is built from 14 residues. Deletions cut 5 bases from V and 2 bases from J, with 12 bases between. Germline lookup yields CDR1 SEHNR and CDR2 FQNEAQ (reference sequence).

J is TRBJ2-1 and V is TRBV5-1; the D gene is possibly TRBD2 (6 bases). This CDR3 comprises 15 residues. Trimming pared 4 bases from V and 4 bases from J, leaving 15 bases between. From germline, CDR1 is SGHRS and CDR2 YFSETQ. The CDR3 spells CASSQGGGLYNEQFF. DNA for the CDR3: TGCGCCAGCAGCCAGGGAGGAGGACTGTACAATGAGCAGTTCTTC.

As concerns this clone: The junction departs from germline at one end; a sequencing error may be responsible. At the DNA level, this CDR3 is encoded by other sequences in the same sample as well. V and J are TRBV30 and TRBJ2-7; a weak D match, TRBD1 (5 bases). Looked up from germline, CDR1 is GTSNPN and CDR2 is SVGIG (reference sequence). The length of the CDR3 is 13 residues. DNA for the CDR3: TGTGCCTGGAGTACGTCAGGGAAAGGAGAGCAATACTTC. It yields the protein CAWSTSGKGEQYF. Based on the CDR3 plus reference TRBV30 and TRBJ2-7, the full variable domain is SQTIHQWPATLVQPVGSPLSLECTVEGTSNPNLYWYRQAAGRGLQLLFYSVGIGQISSEVPQNLSASRPQDRQFILSSKKLLLSDSGFYLCAWSTSGKGEQYFGPGTRLTVT.

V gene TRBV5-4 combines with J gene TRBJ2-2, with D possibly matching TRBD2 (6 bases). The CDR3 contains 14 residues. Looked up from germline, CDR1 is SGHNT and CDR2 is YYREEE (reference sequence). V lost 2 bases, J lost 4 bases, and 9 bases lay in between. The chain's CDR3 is CASSFMGGTGELFF. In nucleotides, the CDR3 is TGTGCCAGCAGCTTTATGGGAGGCACCGGGGAGCTGTTTTTT.